Following are 12 T cell receptor beta chains from one sample sequenced in a study of cytomegalovirus exposure and HLA in healthy donors (dated by TCRdb to 2016 to 2017). The library was prepared using the immunoSEQ multiplex PCR assay. For the multiplex PCR, a mixture combining 60 forward primers for TCR Vbeta segments and 13 reverse primers for TCR Jbeta segments was used. TCRdb stores this immuneACCESS table with in-frame sequences only. Part of the clones is absent; in the studies checked, under half of the shortfall reflects unresolved V genes, and no reason is known for the rest. This sample has 100,000 to 150,000 clones in its table, and 80% of those were observed once. The ten biggest clones cover about 4% of the sample. The sequencing sample was made of PBMCs. These receptor sequences come from a woman in her thirties or forties in good health and CMV-seronegative.

This rearrangement joins TRBV4-2 to TRBJ1-2, with D maybe TRBD1 (6 bases). This CDR3 is 16 amino acids long. Germline assignment: CDR1 LGHNA and CDR2 YNFKEQ. V dropped 3 bases and J dropped 2 bases, with 16 bases sitting between them. The CDR3 DNA is TGTGCCAGCAGCCATTCCACAGGGAAGGACAACTATGGCTACACCTTC. Its translation: CASSHSTGKDNYGYTF.

Only a few counts were recorded for this clone. The chain has TRBV28 and TRBJ2-1; D is uncertain. The CDR3 covers 14 residues. CDR1 and CDR2 (germline): MDHEN, SYDVKM. The V and J ends lost 8 bases and 2 bases respectively, with 13 bases between them. CDR3 nucleotides: TGTGCCAGCGACACCTTCACAGCCTACAATGAGCAGTTCTTC. It encodes CASDTFTAYNEQFF.

This rearrangement joins TRBV2 to TRBJ2-7, with 12 bases aligning to TRBD2. Trimming cost V 5 bases and J 5 bases; bases outside gene matches: 10. Germline CDR1 and CDR2: SNHLY and FYNNEI. The CDR3 consists of 16 residues. The CDR3 nucleotides read TGTGCCAGCAGTCCTAAGACTAGCGGGAGATTCGACGAGCAGTACTTC. Translation: CASSPKTSGRFDEQYF.

The CDR3 spells CASSLRETQYF. The CDR3 bases are TGTGCCAGCAGTTTGCGGGAGACCCAGTACTTC. The V gene is TRBV28, the J gene TRBJ2-5; D gene ambiguous. Germline V gives CDR1 MDHEN, CDR2 SYDVKM. Trimming cost V 3 bases and J 5 bases, with 4 bases left between them. CDR3 length: 11 amino acids.

The rearrangement links TRBV9 to TRBJ1-1; the D gene is possibly TRBD1 (5 bases). CDR3 size: 13 residues. Germline assignment: CDR1 SGDLS and CDR2 YYNGEE. The germline V and J ends were trimmed by 0 bases and 11 bases, with 14 bases remaining between them. The DNA for the CDR3 is TGTGCCAGCAGCGTAGTAAGGGACTGGGGTGCTTTCTTT. Translating it yields CASSVVRDWGAFF.

This sequence joins TRBV5-5 and TRBJ2-1; 10 bases match TRBD1. V lost 8 bases to trimming and J lost 8 bases; unmatched junction nucleotides: 13. Germline CDR1 and CDR2: SGHKS and YYEKEE (reference sequence). CDR3 size: 15 residues. The CDR3 reads CASSTDRGRLDEQFF. CDR3 DNA: TGTGCCAGTAGTACCGACAGGGGGCGCCTAGATGAGCAGTTCTTC.

The chain is built from TRBV6-5 and TRBJ2-7; a weak D match, TRBD1 (6 bases). V dropped 7 bases and J dropped 5 bases, with 18 bases sitting between them. CDR1 MNHEY and CDR2 SVGAGI come from the germline V gene. The CDR3 contains 14 residues. The CDR3 protein is CASTRSPRGHEQYF. The CDR3 DNA follows: TGTGCCAGCACCCGATCCCCCAGGGGCCACGAGCAGTACTTC.

V gene TRBV7-6 combines with J gene TRBJ1-1, with 7 bases lining up with TRBD1. Germline V gene data show CDR1 as SGHVS and CDR2 as FNYEAQ. The CDR3 consists of 14 residues. Unmatched junction bases numbered 7, after V lost 5 bases and J lost 4 bases. The CDR3 sequence is CASSRTGGGTEAFF. Written as DNA, the CDR3 is TGTGCCAGCAGCCGGACAGGCGGTGGCACTGAAGCTTTCTTT.

The V gene is TRBV5-1, the J gene TRBJ2-4, with TRBD2 as a possible D gene (7 bases). Trimming shortened V by 7 bases and J by 5 bases, and 28 bases separated the two germline ends. Germline CDR1 SGHRS, CDR2 YFSETQ. The CDR3 runs 18 residues. The CDR3 DNA follows: TGCGCCAGCCGCCCTTCGGGGGGCCCAATGGGAGGGGAAAACATTCAGTACTTC. It specifies CASRPSGGPMGGENIQYF. Based on the CDR3 plus reference TRBV5-1 and TRBJ2-4, the full variable domain is KAGVTQTPRYLIKTRGQQVTLSCSPISGHRSVSWYQQTPGQGLQFLFEYFSETQRNKGNFPGRFSGRQFSNSRSEMNVSTLELGDSALYLCASRPSGGPMGGENIQYFGAGTRLSVL.

V usage is TRBV4-2 and J usage is TRBJ2-7, with 13 positions matching TRBD2. Germline lookup yields CDR1 LGHNA and CDR2 YNFKEQ. CDR3 size: 17 residues. Trimming at V came to 1 base and at J to 7 bases, leaving 10 bases not matched to a gene. The CDR3 DNA reads as TGTGCCAGCAGCCAAGGTTGGCAGGGACTAGCGGGAACTGAGCAGTACTTC. It is translated as CASSQGWQGLAGTEQYF.

The chain carries TRBV19 and TRBJ1-3; D is ambiguous. V dropped 5 bases and J dropped 4 bases, with 12 bases sitting between them. Germline V gene sequence: CDR1 LNHDA, CDR2 SQIVND (reference sequence). The CDR3 contains 14 residues. The CDR3 sequence: CASSLSLSGNTIYF. CDR3 nucleotide sequence: TGTGCCAGTAGTTTATCCCTGTCGGGAAACACCATATATTTT.

This chain joins TRBV19 and TRBJ1-5; 7 positions agree with TRBD1. Germline-derived CDR1 and CDR2 are LNHDA and SQIVND (reference sequence). J gave up 1 base and V 5 bases, and 14 bases lay outside the gene matches. There are 18 residues in the CDR3. This CDR3 reads CASSVPTGMVLSNQPQHF. The CDR3 DNA is TGTGCCAGTAGTGTACCGACAGGGATGGTCTTGAGCAATCAGCCCCAGCATTTT.